What follows are 26 T cell receptor beta chains derived from one specimen sequenced in a study of blood T cell repertoires in COVID-19. Profiling relied on immunoSEQ multiplex PCR, and the TCRdb table lists in-frame clones only, not all of them. The sample yields fewer than 150,000 clones, about 83% seen once. Material for sequencing was peripheral blood. All receptors come from a man aged 65-85 years with acute or convalescent COVID-19.

The chain uses TRBV3-1 (or the pseudogene TRBV3-2) and TRBJ1-1; D is undetermined. Deletions cut 4 bases from V and 0 bases from J, with 6 bases between. CDR3 length: 13 residues. Germline loops: CDR1 LGHDT, CDR2 YNNKEL (reference sequence). CDR3 DNA sequence: TGTGCCAGCAGCCTCGGTATGAACACTGAAGCTTTCTTT. Its protein product is CASSLGMNTEAFF.

The V call is TRBV5-1, the J call TRBJ1-1, with D tentatively TRBD1 (5 bases). Germline loops: CDR1 SGHRS, CDR2 YFSETQ. Trimming left V 0 bases short and J 0 bases short, with 15 bases between. The CDR3 extends over 17 amino acids. DNA for the CDR3: TGCGCCAGCAGCTTGGTCCCTTTGACAGAGTTGAACACTGAAGCTTTCTTT. Amino acids: CASSLVPLTELNTEAFF.

The chain joins TRBV28 to TRBJ2-1, with TRBD2 identical over 7 bases. Germline V lookup: CDR1 MDHEN, CDR2 SYDVKM. The CDR3 loop spans 13 amino acids. V lost 7 bases, J lost 6 bases, and 6 bases stayed unmatched. CDR3 region: CASILGGSNEQFF. The CDR3, as DNA: TGTGCCAGCATATTGGGGGGGTCCAATGAGCAGTTCTTC.

The table lists this clone with a few counts. The chain is built from TRBV7-9 and TRBJ1-2; 8 bases agree with TRBD1. CDR1 is SEHNR, CDR2 FQNEAQ, per germline (reference sequence). This CDR3 is built from 16 residues. V dropped 2 bases and J dropped 5; count of bases not matched to a gene: 10. The CDR3 coding sequence is TGTGCCAGCAGCTTAAAGTCGACAGGGGAAGGATATGGCTACACCTTC. Translating it yields CASSLKSTGEGYGYTF.

This clone has just one count. This rearrangement joins TRBV2 to TRBJ1-5; D is perhaps TRBD1 (5 bases). The CDR3 is 15 residues long. The germline V gene has CDR1 SNHLY and CDR2 FYNNEI. Trimming removed 3 bases from V and 2 bases from J, with 11 bases in between. In DNA form, the CDR3 reads TGTGCCAGCAGTGATCGCAGGGTGGGCAATCAGCCCCAGCATTTT. Residues: CASSDRRVGNQPQHF.

This chain joins TRBV2 and TRBJ2-2; a weak D match, TRBD2 (7 bases). V gave up 7 bases and J gave up 1 base, with 13 bases separating them. The CDR3 has 15 residues. Germline values: CDR1 SNHLY, CDR2 FYNNEI. CDR3 residues: CASTGRGGNTGELFF. DNA for the CDR3: TGTGCCAGCACCGGAAGGGGGGGGAACACCGGGGAGCTGTTTTTT.

This chain joins TRBV11-3 and TRBJ2-1; 7 bases map to TRBD2. V dropped 5 bases and J dropped 5; count of bases not matched to a gene: 6. Germline CDR1 SGHNT, CDR2 YENEEA. CDR3 length: 14 residues. This chain's CDR3 is CASSQGGEDNEQFF. CDR3 bases: TGTGCCAGCAGCCAGGGAGGGGAAGACAATGAGCAGTTCTTC. Combining the CDR3 with reference TRBV11-3 and TRBJ2-1 gives the whole variable domain EAGVVQSPRYKIIEKKQPVAFWCNPISGHNTLYWYLQNLGQGPELLIRYENEEAVDDSQLPKDRFSAERLKGVDSTLKIQPAELGDSAVYLCASSQGGEDNEQFFGPGTRLTVL.

The chain employs TRBV24-1 and TRBJ1-2; the D is unclear. CDR1 KGHDR and CDR2 SFDVKD come from the germline V gene. Trimming took off 7 bases at V and 14 bases at J, with 19 bases between the two ends. The CDR3 is 12 residues long. CDR3 nucleotide sequence: TGTGCCACCAGACCCGTTTGGGCCGTGGTAACCTTC. This translates into CATRPVWAVVTF.

The J gene is TRBJ2-4, the V gene TRBV2; D is uncertain. V was trimmed by 8 bases and J by 0 bases, leaving 11 bases between them. The CDR3 has 14 residues. The V gene's germline CDR1 is SNHLY and CDR2 FYNNEI. The CDR3 region is CASDSVVAKNIQYF. The CDR3 coding sequence is TGTGCCAGCGACTCTGTAGTAGCCAAAAACATTCAGTACTTC.

The genes are TRBV2 and TRBJ2-3; maybe TRBD2 (7 bases). Trimming cost V 4 bases and J 8 bases, with 16 bases left between them. This CDR3 region has 14 residues. Germline-derived CDR1 and CDR2 are SNHLY and FYNNEI. CDR3 nucleotide sequence: TGTGCCAGCAGTGGATTGGGGGGGCTGGCTACGCAGTATTTT. Amino acid sequence: CASSGLGGLATQYF.

This chain uses TRBV7-8 with TRBJ1-6, with 9 bases fitting TRBD1. Germline loops: CDR1 SGHVS, CDR2 FQNEAQ. The CDR3 runs to 15 residues. Losses at the gene ends were 5 bases for V and 8 bases for J; bases not matched to a gene: 7. CDR3 in DNA: TGTGCCAGCAGCCCCCGGGGACAGGGCTATTCACCCCTCCACTTT. Translated, it gives CASSPRGQGYSPLHF.

The chain links TRBV7-8 to TRBJ1-5; possibly TRBD1 for D (5 bases). This CDR3 comprises 16 residues. Looked up from germline, CDR1 is SGHVS and CDR2 is FQNEAQ. With 5 bases removed from V and 6 bases from J, the gap between germline ends came to 20 bases. The CDR3 DNA reads as TGTGCCAGCAGCGTGGCTGTAGGGGTAATTGGTCAGCCCCAGCATTTT. Its protein is CASSVAVGVIGQPQHF.

This chain links TRBV27 with TRBJ1-2; D perhaps matches TRBD1 (6 bases). Germline CDR1 is MNHEY and CDR2 is SMNVEV (reference sequence). There are 14 residues in the CDR3. The V gene lost 6 bases and the J gene lost 3 bases, with 14 bases spanning the gap. The CDR3 reads CASSLRGWDYGYTF. The CDR3 bases are TGTGCCAGCAGCCTCAGGGGCTGGGACTATGGCTACACCTTC.

The chain couples TRBV2 to TRBJ1-4, with 11 bases identical to TRBD1. Germline CDR1 SNHLY, CDR2 FYNNEI. This CDR3 has 18 residues. Trimming took 5 bases from V and 1 from J; bases not matched to a gene: 9. The CDR3 bases are TGTGCCAGCAGTCAACGAGGACAGGGGGCGGGAACTAATGAAAAACTGTTTTTT. Translated, it gives CASSQRGQGAGTNEKLFF.

V is TRBV4-3 and J is TRBJ1-1; D perhaps matches TRBD1 (6 bases). This CDR3 has 14 amino acids. Germline lookup yields CDR1 LGHNA and CDR2 YSLEER. The V end was cut by 3 bases, the J end by 1 base, with 9 bases between. CDR3 sequence reads: CASSQQDRNTEAFF. The CDR3 DNA reads as TGCGCCAGCAGCCAGCAGGACAGGAACACTGAAGCTTTCTTT.

The chain is built from TRBV18 and TRBJ2-2; 7 nucleotides align to TRBD1. CDR3 length: 14 residues. Per the germline V gene, CDR1 is KGHSH and CDR2 is LQKENI. The J segment lost 7 bases and the V segment lost 3 bases, leaving 5 bases of the junction unmatched. CDR3 loop: CASSPTGTDGELFF. CDR3 DNA: TGTGCCAGCTCACCGACAGGGACGGACGGGGAGCTGTTTTTT.

V is TRBV27 and J is TRBJ2-3; 9 bases match TRBD2. This CDR3 contains 15 residues. The ends lost 6 bases at V and 0 bases at J; junction bases unmatched: 4. Germline assignment: CDR1 MNHEY and CDR2 SMNVEV (reference sequence). The CDR3: CASSRLADSTDTQYF. The DNA for the CDR3 is TGTGCCAGCAGCCGACTAGCGGATAGCACAGATACGCAGTATTTT.

CDR3 residues: CASTKRETSTDTQYF. In DNA, the CDR3 is TGTGCCAGCACCAAGCGGGAAACTAGCACAGATACGCAGTATTTT. This chain joins TRBV5-4 and TRBJ2-3; 7 nucleotides align to TRBD2. Germline values: CDR1 SGHNT, CDR2 YYREEE (reference sequence). After removal of 6 bases from V and 0 bases from J, the junction contained 7 bases not matched to a gene. The CDR3 length is 15 residues.

The chain is built from TRBV6-7 and TRBJ2-7; 10 nucleotides align to TRBD2. TRBV6-7 is filed as an ORF, its function uncertain. With 2 bases clipped from V and 4 bases from J, the junction kept 5 bases outside the gene matches. The CDR3 length is 15 residues. CDR3 nucleotides: TGTGCCAGCAGTTACCCAGCGGGAGGGATGTACGAGCAGTACTTC. This codes for CASSYPAGGMYEQYF.

The CDR3 sequence is CASSLEQRYEQYF. The CDR3 nucleotides read TGCGCCAGCAGCTTGGAACAGCGGTACGAGCAGTACTTC. This chain joins TRBV5-1 and TRBJ2-7, with D perhaps matching TRBD2 (5 bases). This CDR3 has 13 amino acids. Trimming left V 0 bases short and J 4 bases short, with 8 bases between. Germline V CDR1 and CDR2: SGHRS, YFSETQ.

The chain couples TRBV4-3 to TRBJ2-2; 10 bases fit TRBD1. V lost 1 base to trimming and J lost 8 bases; unmatched junction nucleotides: 7. Germline V lookup: CDR1 LGHNA, CDR2 YSLEER. The CDR3 is made up of 16 amino acids. The CDR3 loop reads CASSQVMGQGRGELFF. The CDR3 DNA sequence: TGCGCCAGCAGCCAAGTAATGGGACAGGGGAGGGGGGAGCTGTTTTTT.

The chain links TRBV2 to TRBJ1-2; D is ambiguous. Germline CDR1 reads SNHLY; CDR2 reads FYNNEI. The ends were cut back, 0 bases at V and 4 bases at J, with 9 bases in the middle. The CDR3 length is 14 residues. DNA for the CDR3: TGTGCCAGCAGTGAAGCTGGAGGGAGCTATGGCTACACCTTC. This encodes CASSEAGGSYGYTF.

This chain uses TRBV7-2 with TRBJ2-1; the match to TRBD2 covers 11 bases. The ends lost 5 bases at V and 0 bases at J; junction bases unmatched: 0. Looked up from germline, CDR1 is SGHTA and CDR2 is FQGNSA. The CDR3 consists of 15 residues. The CDR3: CASSTSGSSYNEQFF. Here the CDR3 DNA reads TGTGCCAGCAGCACTAGCGGGAGCTCCTACAATGAGCAGTTCTTC.

The V gene is TRBV5-1, the J gene TRBJ2-1; no reliable D call. CDR1 is SGHRS, CDR2 YFSETQ, per germline. The CDR3 runs to 15 residues. The ends were cut back, 0 bases at V and 0 bases at J, with 7 bases in the middle. CDR3: CASSLDPVSYNEQFF. DNA for the CDR3: TGCGCCAGCAGCTTGGACCCGGTCTCCTACAATGAGCAGTTCTTC.

The count of this clone is one. The chain uses TRBV6-5 and TRBJ2-7; the D gene is possibly TRBD2 (6 bases). Germline V gene sequence: CDR1 MNHEY, CDR2 SVGAGI. V was trimmed by 10 bases and J by 1 base, leaving 11 bases between them. CDR3 length: 12 residues. CDR3 sequence: CATGSESYEQYF. In DNA form, the CDR3 reads TGTGCCACCGGGAGCGAGTCCTACGAGCAGTACTTC.

The chain employs TRBV5-1 and TRBJ1-3; TRBD1 matches 7 bases. J was trimmed by 0 bases and V by 5 bases; bases with no gene match: 2. The CDR3 is 14 residues long. Germline V lookup: CDR1 SGHRS, CDR2 YFSETQ. The CDR3 DNA reads TGCGCCAGCAGAGGGGACAGCTCTGGAAACACCATATATTTT. Translating it yields CASRGDSSGNTIYF.